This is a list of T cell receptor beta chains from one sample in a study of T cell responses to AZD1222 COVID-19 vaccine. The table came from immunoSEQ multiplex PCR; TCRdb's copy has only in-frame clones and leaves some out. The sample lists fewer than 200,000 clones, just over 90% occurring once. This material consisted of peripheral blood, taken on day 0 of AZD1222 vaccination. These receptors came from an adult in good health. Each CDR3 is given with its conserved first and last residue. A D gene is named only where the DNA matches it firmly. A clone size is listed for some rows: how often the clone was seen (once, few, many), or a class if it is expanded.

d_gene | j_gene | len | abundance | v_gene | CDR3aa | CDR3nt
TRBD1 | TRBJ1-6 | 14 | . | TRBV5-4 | CASSSRGTGSPLHF | TGTGCCAGCAGCTCCAGGGGGACCGGTTCACCCCTCCACTTT
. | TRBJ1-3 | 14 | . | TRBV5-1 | CASSLTGSGNTIYF | TGCGCCAGCAGCTTAACAGGTTCTGGAAACACCATATATTTT
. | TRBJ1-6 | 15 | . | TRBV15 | CATSERSSYNSPLHF | TGTGCCACCAGCGAGAGGAGCTCCTATAATTCACCCCTCCACTTT
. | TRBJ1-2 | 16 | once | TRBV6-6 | CASTNGAPTSNYGYTF | TGTGCCAGCACCAACGGGGCCCCGACCTCTAACTATGGCTACACCTTC
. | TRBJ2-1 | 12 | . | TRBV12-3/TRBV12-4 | CASSFGGPEQFF | TGTGCCAGCAGTTTTGGAGGCCCTGAGCAGTTCTTC
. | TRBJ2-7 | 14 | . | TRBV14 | CASSPRQQTYEQYF | TGTGCCAGCAGCCCTAGACAGCAAACCTACGAGCAGTACTTC
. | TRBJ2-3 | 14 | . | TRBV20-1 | CSASGGSGDDTQYF | TGCAGTGCTAGTGGCGGTTCAGGGGACGATACGCAGTATTTT
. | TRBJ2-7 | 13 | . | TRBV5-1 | CASSLNRGNEQYF | TGCGCCAGCAGCTTAAACCGGGGGAACGAGCAGTACTTC
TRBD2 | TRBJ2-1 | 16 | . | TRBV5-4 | CASREVGTSANNEQFF | TGTGCCAGCAGAGAAGTGGGGACTAGCGCCAACAATGAGCAGTTCTTC
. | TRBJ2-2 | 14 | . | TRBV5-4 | CASRGLGGTGELFF | TGTGCCAGCAGGGGTCTAGGTGGGACCGGGGAGCTGTTTTTT
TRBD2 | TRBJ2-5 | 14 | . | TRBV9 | CASSIGRGQETQYF | TGTGCCAGCAGTATTGGGCGGGGGCAAGAGACCCAGTACTTC
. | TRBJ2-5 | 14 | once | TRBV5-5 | CASSLGVMEETQYF | TGTGCCAGCAGCTTGGGCGTGATGGAGGAGACCCAGTACTTC
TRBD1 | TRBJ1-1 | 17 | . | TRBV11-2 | CASSLGEAGGWNTEAFF | TGTGCCAGCAGCTTAGGAGAGGCAGGGGGCTGGAACACTGAAGCTTTCTTT
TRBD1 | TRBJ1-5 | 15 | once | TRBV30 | CAWRRGQGKGQPQHF | TGTGCCTGGAGACGGGGACAGGGGAAAGGTCAGCCCCAGCATTTT
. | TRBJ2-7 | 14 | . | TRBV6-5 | CASSYSAPNYEQYF | TGTGCCAGCAGTTACTCAGCGCCCAACTACGAGCAGTACTTC
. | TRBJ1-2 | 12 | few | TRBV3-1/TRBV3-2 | CASSWSGGGYTF | TGTGCCAGCAGCTGGTCGGGGGGCGGCTACACCTTC
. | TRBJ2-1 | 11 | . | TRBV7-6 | CASSFEREQFF | TGTGCCAGCAGCTTCGAGAGGGAGCAGTTCTTC
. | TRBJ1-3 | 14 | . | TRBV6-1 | CASSEQRAGNTIYF | TGTGCCAGCAGTGAACAAAGGGCTGGAAACACCATATATTTT
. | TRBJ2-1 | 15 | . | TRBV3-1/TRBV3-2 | CASSQFTGSYNEQFF | TGTGCCAGCAGCCAATTTACAGGGTCCTACAATGAGCAGTTCTTC
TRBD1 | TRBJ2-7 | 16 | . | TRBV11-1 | CASSSAGTGESYEQYF | TGTGCCAGCAGCTCAGCCGGGACAGGGGAGTCCTACGAGCAGTACTTC
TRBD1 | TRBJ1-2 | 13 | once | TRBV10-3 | CAIGTGRNYGYTF | TGTGCCATCGGGACAGGGCGAAACTATGGCTACACCTTC
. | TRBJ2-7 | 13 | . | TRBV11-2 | CASSLVVSYEQYF | TGTGCCAGCAGCTTAGTCGTCTCCTACGAGCAGTACTTC
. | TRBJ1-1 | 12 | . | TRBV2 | CASSLQGAEAFF | TGTGCCAGCAGTCTACAGGGCGCTGAAGCTTTCTTT
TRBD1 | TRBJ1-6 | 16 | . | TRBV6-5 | CASSSTPTGRNSPLHF | TGTGCCAGCAGTTCAACCCCGACAGGGCGGAATTCACCCCTCCACTTT
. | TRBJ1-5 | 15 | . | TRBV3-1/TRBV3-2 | CASSQDTVGNQPQHF | TGTGCCAGCAGCCAAGACACTGTTGGGAATCAGCCCCAGCATTTT
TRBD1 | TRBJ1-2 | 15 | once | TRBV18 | CASSPLRTGGTGYTF | TGTGCCAGCTCACCACTAAGGACAGGGGGTACGGGCTACACCTTC
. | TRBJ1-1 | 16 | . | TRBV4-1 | CASSQEITRGNTEAFF | TGCGCCAGCAGCCAAGAGATCACCAGGGGCAACACTGAAGCTTTCTTT
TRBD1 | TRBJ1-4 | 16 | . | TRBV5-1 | CASSLIIGQGSGKLFF | TGCGCCAGCAGTCTGATAATCGGACAGGGTAGTGGAAAACTGTTTTTT
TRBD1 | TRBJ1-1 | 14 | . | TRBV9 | CASSRGQGAAEAFF | TGTGCCAGCAGCAGAGGACAGGGGGCTGCTGAAGCTTTCTTT
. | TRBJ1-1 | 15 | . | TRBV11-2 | CASSLGAHRATEAFF | TGTGCCAGCAGCTTAGGGGCTCACAGGGCCACTGAAGCTTTCTTT
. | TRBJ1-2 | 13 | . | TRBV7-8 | CASSSLGAYGYTF | TGTGCCAGCAGCTCTTTGGGGGCTTATGGCTACACCTTC
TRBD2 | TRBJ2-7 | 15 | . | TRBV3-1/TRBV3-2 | CASSPGLASTYEQYF | TGTGCCAGCAGCCCCGGACTAGCATCCACCTACGAGCAGTACTTC
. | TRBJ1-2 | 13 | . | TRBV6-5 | CASRGSIIYGYTF | TGTGCCAGCAGGGGCTCCATTATCTATGGCTACACCTTC
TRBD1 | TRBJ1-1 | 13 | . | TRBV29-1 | CSVGTGGRTEAFF | TGCAGCGTTGGGACAGGGGGCCGCACTGAAGCTTTCTTT
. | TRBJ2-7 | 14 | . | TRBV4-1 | CASSQWTRPGEQYF | TGCGCCAGCAGCCAATGGACGCGCCCGGGGGAGCAGTACTTC
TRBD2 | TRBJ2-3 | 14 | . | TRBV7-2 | CASSQGATSPGQYF | TGTGCCAGCAGCCAAGGGGCGACTAGCCCGGGGCAGTATTTT
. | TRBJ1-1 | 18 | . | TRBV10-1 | CASSEDRALGGLGTEAFF | TGCGCCAGCAGTGAGGACCGCGCACTGGGGGGGCTAGGCACTGAAGCTTTCTTT
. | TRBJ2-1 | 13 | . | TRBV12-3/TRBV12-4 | CASSLGGYNEQFF | TGTGCCAGCAGTTTAGGCGGATACAATGAGCAGTTCTTC
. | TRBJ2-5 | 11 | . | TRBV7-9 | CASSSKETQYF | TGTGCCAGCAGCTCGAAAGAGACCCAGTACTTC
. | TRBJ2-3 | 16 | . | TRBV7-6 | CASSLGAGLGTDTQYF | TGTGCCAGCAGCTTAGGGGCGGGATTAGGAACAGATACGCAGTATTTT
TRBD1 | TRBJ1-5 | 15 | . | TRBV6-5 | CASRPGGTGNQPQHF | TGTGCCAGCAGGCCAGGGGGTACGGGCAATCAGCCCCAGCATTTT
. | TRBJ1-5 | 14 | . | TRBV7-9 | CASSRDISNQPQHF | TGTGCCAGCAGTCGGGACATTAGCAATCAGCCCCAGCATTTT
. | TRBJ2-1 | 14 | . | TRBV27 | CASSLRGEVGEQFF | TGTGCCAGCAGTTTAAGGGGCGAGGTAGGAGAGCAGTTCTTC